Sequencing of this T cell receptor (beta chain) was carried out in a study of blood T cell repertoires in COVID-19. On the study more broadly: The samples span acute and convalescent COVID-19 from the United States, Italy and Spain.

Profiling relied on immunoSEQ multiplex PCR, and the TCRdb table lists in-frame clones only, not all of them. The table shows about 220,000 clones, with 80% to 85% occurring only once. The CDR3 contains 14 residues. V lost 6 bases to trimming and J lost 6 bases, with 12 bases between them. Germline V gene lookup returns CDR1 MNHEY and CDR2 SMNVEV (reference sequence). The sequenced sample was peripheral blood. The sequence came from a man aged 25-40 years with active or convalescent COVID-19. The chain links TRBV27 to TRBJ1-6, with D hard to call. The CDR3 loop is CASRAEPTNSPLHF. As DNA, the CDR3 is TGTGCCAGCAGGGCGGAACCGACTAATTCACCCCTCCACTTT.